These 25 T cell receptor beta chains were all obtained from the same sample, sequenced in a study of shared clonotypes between healthy human individuals. The method was immunoSEQ multiplex PCR; TCRdb's version includes in-frame clones alone and lacks a portion of them. The sample has roughly 2.6 million clones; over 85% are singletons. Sequenced: naive CD4+ T cells sorted from blood. Subset meaning: CD45RA+ positively selected. These receptors were obtained from a man aged 18 to 29 in good health.

This clone was seen once. The chain combines TRBV7-9 with TRBJ1-3; D possibly corresponds to TRBD1 (5 bases). V was trimmed by 5 bases and J by 0 bases, leaving 17 bases between them. From germline, CDR1 is SEHNR and CDR2 FQNEAQ (reference sequence). The CDR3 contains 17 residues. CDR3 in DNA: TGTGCCAGCAGCCAAAAAACAGGAAAGAGCTCTGGAAACACCATATATTTT. Encoded protein: CASSQKTGKSSGNTIYF.

In regard to this clone: An end of the junction does not agree with germline; a read error may underlie this. The chain links TRBV2 to TRBJ1-4; D is undetermined. The CDR3 has 16 amino acids. The germline gives CDR1 SNHLY, CDR2 FYNNEI. The CDR3 region has the DNA TGTGCCAGCAGTGCGAGGGTTTTAGGCACTAATGAAAAACTGCTTTTT. Translated, it gives CASSARVLGTNEKLLF.

V is TRBV27 and J is TRBJ2-6; a weak D match, TRBD1 (6 bases). Germline loops: CDR1 MNHEY, CDR2 SMNVEV (reference sequence). CDR3 length equals 14 residues. V lost 8 bases, J lost 5 bases, and 13 bases lay in between. CDR3 in amino acids: CASLATGRANVLTF. The CDR3 region has the DNA TGTGCCAGCCTTGCTACAGGGAGGGCCAACGTCCTGACTTTC.

The chain is built from TRBV27 and TRBJ2-7; tentative D call: TRBD1 (5 bases). CDR3 length: 16 amino acids. Looked up from germline, CDR1 is MNHEY and CDR2 is SMNVEV (reference sequence). V was trimmed by 1 base and J by 2 bases, leaving 15 bases between them. CDR3 loop: CASSLFRTFFAYEQYF. The CDR3, as DNA: TGTGCCAGCAGTTTATTCCGGACATTTTTCGCCTACGAGCAGTACTTC.

The chain recombines TRBV5-1 with TRBJ1-5; D gene unclear. This CDR3 comprises 15 residues. V was trimmed by 0 bases and J by 5 bases, leaving 12 bases between them. Germline values: CDR1 SGHRS, CDR2 YFSETQ. The CDR3 nucleotides read TGCGCCAGCAGCTTGGAAGGGCATAAGGATCAGCCCCAGCATTTT. Its protein product is CASSLEGHKDQPQHF.

The chain uses TRBV21-1 and TRBJ2-7; the tabulated D call, TRBD2, remains unverified against the DNA. TRBV21-1 is assigned pseudogene status. This CDR3 region has 16 residues. In DNA form, the CDR3 reads TGTGCCAGCAGCAAAGGGATCAAAGACTACTCCTACGAGCAGTACTTC. This translates into CASSKGIKDYSYEQYF.

The rearrangement joins TRBV9 to TRBJ2-7; D may match TRBD1 or TRBD2 (6 bases each). V shed 3 bases and J shed 7 bases, with 20 bases lying between them. The V gene's germline CDR1 is SGDLS and CDR2 YYNGEE. The CDR3 loop spans 15 amino acids. CDR3 nucleotide sequence: TGTGCCAGCAGCGCAAGCGACAGGAGGGTCGGGGAGCAGTACTTC. Translated: CASSASDRRVGEQYF. The full variable domain, in which reference TRBV9 and TRBJ2-7 provide the parts outside the CDR3, is DSGVTQTPKHLITATGQRVTLRCSPRSGDLSVYWYQQSLDQGLQFLIQYYNGEERAKGNILERFSAQQFPDLHSELNLSSLELGDSALYFCASSASDRRVGEQYFGPGTRLTVT.

The rearrangement links TRBV27 to TRBJ1-2; 9 bases match TRBD1. The ends lost 6 bases at V and 7 bases at J; junction bases unmatched: 6. The V gene's germline CDR1 is MNHEY and CDR2 SMNVEV (reference sequence). This CDR3 is built from 13 residues. The CDR3 is CASSSGQGLGYTF. In nucleotides, the CDR3 is TGTGCCAGCAGCTCGGGACAGGGACTTGGCTACACCTTC.

The table lists this clone with a few counts. The chain combines TRBV2 with TRBJ1-6; the D is unclear. Trimming pared 2 bases from V and 7 bases from J, leaving 6 bases between. This CDR3 comprises 13 residues. CDR1 is SNHLY and CDR2 is FYNNEI in the germline V gene. The CDR3 nucleotides read TGTGCCAGCAGTGAAATGGGGAATTCACCCCTCCACTTT. This sequence encodes CASSEMGNSPLHF.

This clone was observed a few times. The chain combines TRBV30 with TRBJ1-6; perhaps TRBD1 as D (6 bases). CDR1 and CDR2 from the germline V gene are GTSNPN and SVGIG (reference sequence). V lost 1 base, J lost 10 bases, and 20 bases lay in between. The length of the CDR3 is 16 residues. The CDR3 coding sequence is TGTGCCTGGAGTGCCCCGGGGTGGGGGGCACGATCACCCCTCCACTTT. It codes for CAWSAPGWGARSPLHF. The full variable domain, with the rest looked up from reference TRBV30 and TRBJ1-6, is SQTIHQWPATLVQPVGSPLSLECTVEGTSNPNLYWYRQAAGRGLQLLFYSVGIGQISSEVPQNLSASRPQDRQFILSSKKLLLSDSGFYLCAWSAPGWGARSPLHFGNGTRLTVT.

CDR3 loop: CASSVGPLTSGGSYEQYF. The CDR3 DNA is TGTGCCAGCAGCGTAGGCCCGCTGACTAGCGGGGGGTCGTACGAGCAGTACTTC. V and J are TRBV9 and TRBJ2-7; 13 bases agree with TRBD2. This CDR3 has 18 residues. Looked up from germline, CDR1 is SGDLS and CDR2 is YYNGEE. Trimming cost V 0 bases and J 4 bases; bases outside gene matches: 10.

In its sample, this clone was seen a few times. This rearrangement joins TRBV30 to TRBJ1-4; D unresolved. Germline lookup yields CDR1 GTSNPN and CDR2 SVGIG (reference sequence). CDR3 length: 13 amino acids. Deletions cut 5 bases from V and 4 bases from J, with 11 bases between. The DNA for the CDR3 is TGTGCCTGGGAGGGCCTGGGTAATGAAAAACTGTTTTTT. Its translation: CAWEGLGNEKLFF.

The V and J genes are TRBV7-9 and TRBJ1-2, with 12 nucleotides matching TRBD1. This CDR3 region has 15 residues. V trimming: 5 bases; J trimming: 8 bases; junction bases outside the gene matches: 9. Germline V CDR1 and CDR2: SEHNR, FQNEAQ (reference sequence). The CDR3 reads CASSPWGQGAGGYTF. The CDR3 DNA sequence: TGTGCCAGCAGCCCGTGGGGACAGGGGGCGGGCGGCTACACCTTC.

The chain combines TRBV5-4 with TRBJ2-1; TRBD2 matches 9 bases. Germline CDR1 is SGHNT and CDR2 is YYREEE (reference sequence). Trimming at V came to 2 bases and at J to 4 bases, leaving 4 bases not matched to a gene. The length of the CDR3 is 15 residues. The CDR3 loop reads CASSFTAGGYNEQFF. The CDR3 coding sequence is TGTGCCAGCAGCTTCACCGCGGGGGGGTACAATGAGCAGTTCTTC.

The rearrangement links TRBV5-1 to TRBJ1-2; 7 nucleotides agree with TRBD1. This CDR3 is 15 amino acids long. Germline V gene data show CDR1 as SGHRS and CDR2 as YFSETQ. Trimming cost V 4 bases and J 6 bases; bases outside gene matches: 12. The CDR3 reads CASSPEGAVYHGYTF. CDR3 nucleotide sequence: TGCGCCAGCAGCCCTGAGGGGGCAGTTTATCATGGCTACACCTTC.

This clone is a singleton in its sample. The identical CDR3 is also encoded by other nucleotide sequences in the sample. The V call is TRBV5-1, the J call TRBJ2-7, with no clear D. The ends were cut back, 0 bases at V and 2 bases at J, with 6 bases in the middle. CDR1 and CDR2 (germline): SGHRS, YFSETQ. This CDR3 is built from 13 residues. The DNA of the CDR3 is TGCGCCAGCAGCTTGGGGTCACCCTACGAGCAGTACTTC. It yields the protein CASSLGSPYEQYF.

The table lists this clone with a count of one. The gene calls are TRBV7-8 and TRBJ1-5, with D tentatively TRBD1 (5 bases). V was pared by 4 bases and J by 7 bases, with 20 bases between. Germline-derived CDR1 and CDR2 are SGHVS and FQNEAQ. CDR3 length equals 16 residues. The CDR3 DNA is TGTGCCAGCAGCTCGGACCCCGCGACAGTACGCCAGCCCCAGCATTTT. Amino acid sequence: CASSSDPATVRQPQHF.

The CDR3 protein is CASTLKGAKRAQYF. In DNA, the CDR3 is TGTGCCAGCACTTTGAAGGGGGCCAAACGGGCCCAGTACTTC. The chain is built from TRBV7-9 and TRBJ2-5; 7 nucleotides line up with TRBD1. The CDR3 contains 14 residues. CDR1 is SEHNR and CDR2 is FQNEAQ in the germline V gene (reference sequence). Trimming cost V 7 bases and J 9 bases; bases outside gene matches: 14. The full variable domain, rest sourced from reference TRBV7-9 and TRBJ2-5, is DTGVSQNPRHKITKRGQNVTFRCDPISEHNRLYWYRQTLGQGPEFLTYFQNEAQLEKSRLLSDRFSAERPKGSFSTLEIQRTEQGDSAMYLCASTLKGAKRAQYFGPGTRLLVL.

This clone was recorded only once. The rearrangement joins TRBV5-1 to TRBJ2-5; maybe TRBD2 (5 bases). CDR3 length equals 14 residues. Germline V gene sequence: CDR1 SGHRS, CDR2 YFSETQ. V was trimmed by 3 bases and J by 1 base, leaving 10 bases between them. The CDR3 region is CASSYGLIQETQYF. CDR3 coding DNA: TGCGCCAGCAGCTACGGACTGATCCAAGAGACCCAGTACTTC. Variable domain in full (rest from reference TRBV5-1 and TRBJ2-5): KAGVTQTPRYLIKTRGQQVTLSCSPISGHRSVSWYQQTPGQGLQFLFEYFSETQRNKGNFPGRFSGRQFSNSRSEMNVSTLELGDSALYLCASSYGLIQETQYFGPGTRLLVL.

The chain carries TRBV2 and TRBJ2-5; D is uncertain. Deletions cut 4 bases from V and 11 bases from J, with 8 bases between. CDR1 is SNHLY and CDR2 is FYNNEI in the germline V gene. The CDR3 loop spans 10 amino acids. CDR3 nucleotide sequence: TGTGCCAGCAGTGTGAAGGAGCAGTACTTC. Amino acids: CASSVKEQYF.

The rearrangement links TRBV11-3 to TRBJ1-3; tentative D call: TRBD1 (5 bases). Germline loops: CDR1 SGHNT, CDR2 YENEEA. The CDR3 is made up of 14 amino acids. V was shortened by 6 bases and J by 0 bases, with 9 bases between the two germline ends. The CDR3 DNA reads as TGTGCCAGCAGTCAGGGTCTCTCTGGAAACACCATATATTTT. Its protein is CASSQGLSGNTIYF.

This chain links TRBV5-1 with TRBJ1-1; D is undetermined. V was trimmed by 3 bases and J by 0 bases, leaving 6 bases between them. Germline CDR1 and CDR2: SGHRS and YFSETQ. The CDR3 consists of 13 residues. In DNA form, the CDR3 reads TGCGCCAGCAGCTGGGAGATGAACACTGAAGCTTTCTTT. It is translated as CASSWEMNTEAFF.

The CDR3 loop is CASSPSGSGEQYF. The CDR3 DNA follows: TGTGCCAGCAGCCCTAGCGGGAGCGGCGAGCAGTACTTC. The chain couples TRBV11-3 to TRBJ2-7, with 10 bases that match TRBD2. There are 13 residues in the CDR3. V shed 5 bases, J shed 6 bases, and the junction held 4 bases outside the gene matches. The germline CDR1 and CDR2 sequences are SGHNT and YENEEA. Full variable domain (missing parts from reference TRBV11-3 and TRBJ2-7): EAGVVQSPRYKIIEKKQPVAFWCNPISGHNTLYWYLQNLGQGPELLIRYENEEAVDDSQLPKDRFSAERLKGVDSTLKIQPAELGDSAVYLCASSPSGSGEQYFGPGTRLTVT.

V and J are TRBV7-9 and TRBJ2-1; no definite D call. V dropped 7 bases and J dropped 0 bases, with 13 bases sitting between them. CDR1 SEHNR and CDR2 FQNEAQ come from the germline V gene (reference sequence). The CDR3 is made up of 15 amino acids. CDR3: CASTGPGGSYNEQFF. CDR3 DNA sequence: TGTGCCAGCACCGGGCCGGGCGGCTCCTACAATGAGCAGTTCTTC.

The rearrangement links TRBV6-5 to TRBJ2-7, with D perhaps being TRBD1 or TRBD2 (5 bases each). Trimming removed 2 bases at V and 0 bases at J, with 11 bases between. The CDR3 spans 15 residues. Per the germline V gene, CDR1 is MNHEY and CDR2 is SVGAGI. CDR3 amino acids: CASSYAQGPSYEQYF. Written as DNA, the CDR3 is TGTGCCAGCAGTTACGCTCAGGGACCCTCCTACGAGCAGTACTTC.